These 10 T cell receptor beta chains were all obtained from the same sample, sequenced in a study of shared T cell receptors in the human thymus. Assay used: immunoSEQ multiplex PCR; TCRdb lists only in-frame clones, some missing. This sample has over 650,000 clones, with approximately 89% found just once. The same sample was also used in a study of human thymus T cells.

The sequencing input was thymocytes. The receptors here all came from a boy in the first two years of life with a congenital heart defect.

This clone was counted a few times. V gene TRBV6-1 combines with J gene TRBJ1-6; D gene uncertain. The CDR3 length is 17 residues. The germline V gene encodes CDR1 MNHNS and CDR2 SASEGT. With 1 base removed from V and 6 bases from J, the gap between germline ends came to 16 bases. CDR3 in amino acids: CASSEGPFPAGNSPLHF. CDR3 sequence (DNA): TGTGCCAGCAGTGAAGGTCCATTCCCCGCGGGTAATTCACCCCTCCACTTT.

This clone was detected only a few times. The rearrangement links TRBV28 to TRBJ1-3; D call uncertain. Per germline, CDR1 MDHEN and CDR2 SYDVKM. Trimming removed 2 bases from V and 4 bases from J, with 9 bases in between. The CDR3 totals 14 residues. This chain's CDR3 is CASSLGGPGNTIYF. The CDR3 coding sequence is TGTGCCAGCAGTTTAGGAGGGCCCGGAAACACCATATATTTT.

The chain recombines TRBV7-9 with TRBJ2-7, with TRBD2 matching 12 bases. The germline V gene has CDR1 SEHNR and CDR2 FQNEAQ (reference sequence). V gave up 4 bases and J gave up 2 bases; unmatched junction bases: 6. The CDR3 is made up of 16 amino acids. The CDR3 sequence: CASSSGLAGSPYEQYF. CDR3 DNA: TGTGCCAGCAGCTCGGGACTAGCGGGCTCCCCCTACGAGCAGTACTTC.

The chain recombines TRBV5-6 with TRBJ2-5, with D unclear. From germline, CDR1 is SGHDT and CDR2 YYEEEE. V was cut by 6 bases and J by 1 base, with 10 bases left in between. The CDR3 length is 13 residues. In nucleotides, the CDR3 is TGTGCCAGCAACCGAAGAGCCCAAGAGACCCAGTACTTC. Translation: CASNRRAQETQYF. Variable domain in full (rest from reference TRBV5-6 and TRBJ2-5): DAGVTQSPTHLIKTRGQQVTLRCSPKSGHDTVSWYQQALGQGPQFIFQYYEEEERQRGNFPDRFSGHQFPNYSSELNVNALLLGDSALYLCASNRRAQETQYFGPGTRLLVL.

The rearrangement joins TRBV7-6 to TRBJ2-2; the match to TRBD2 covers 8 bases. The trim removed 8 bases at V and 6 bases at J, leaving 14 bases unmatched. Looked up from germline, CDR1 is SGHVS and CDR2 is FNYEAQ. This CDR3 has 16 residues. The CDR3 bases are TGTGCCAGCCAATTTGCGGGACTAGGGGTTGCCGGGGAGCTGTTTTTT. Translated, it gives CASQFAGLGVAGELFF.

V is TRBV7-9 and J is TRBJ2-7; D remains ambiguous. The CDR3 totals 12 residues. Per the germline V gene, CDR1 is SEHNR and CDR2 is FQNEAQ (reference sequence). V was cut by 1 base and J by 5 bases, with 6 bases left in between. Here the CDR3 reads CASSLGPNEQYF. CDR3 DNA: TGTGCCAGCAGCTTAGGTCCCAACGAGCAGTACTTC.

V usage is TRBV28 and J usage is TRBJ2-1, with D perhaps TRBD1 (6 bases). This CDR3 is 12 amino acids long. Germline lookup yields CDR1 MDHEN and CDR2 SYDVKM. V dropped 2 bases and J dropped 9 bases, with 8 bases sitting between them. The DNA for the CDR3 is TGTGCCAGCAGTTTACGACAGGTTGAGCAGTTCTTC. Translating gives CASSLRQVEQFF.

The V and J genes are TRBV7-8 and TRBJ2-7, with TRBD1 as a possible D gene (6 bases). The V end lost 5 bases, the J end lost 1 base, and 15 bases lay between the germline ends. CDR1 and CDR2 (germline): SGHVS, FQNEAQ. The CDR3 is 15 residues long. In nucleotides, the CDR3 is TGTGCCAGCAGCCCCGGACAGTGTGATTCCTACGAGCAGTACTTC. Its translation is CASSPGQCDSYEQYF.

The chain joins TRBV6-5 to TRBJ2-1, with a tentative D call TRBD1 (6 bases). Germline V CDR1 and CDR2: MNHEY, SVGAGI. The CDR3 has 14 residues. V was pared by 5 bases and J by 5 bases, with 13 bases between. In DNA form, the CDR3 reads TGTGCCAGCAGTCCCTCCGGGACAAACAATGAGCAGTTCTTC. Encoded protein: CASSPSGTNNEQFF.

The chain links TRBV7-9 to TRBJ2-7; 10 bases align to TRBD2. Germline CDR1 SEHNR, CDR2 FQNEAQ (reference sequence). J lost 1 base, V lost 0 bases, and 3 bases had no gene match. CDR3 length equals 16 residues. This CDR3 is CASSLAPSGSSYEQYF. The CDR3 bases are TGTGCCAGCAGCTTAGCCCCTAGCGGGAGTTCCTACGAGCAGTACTTC.